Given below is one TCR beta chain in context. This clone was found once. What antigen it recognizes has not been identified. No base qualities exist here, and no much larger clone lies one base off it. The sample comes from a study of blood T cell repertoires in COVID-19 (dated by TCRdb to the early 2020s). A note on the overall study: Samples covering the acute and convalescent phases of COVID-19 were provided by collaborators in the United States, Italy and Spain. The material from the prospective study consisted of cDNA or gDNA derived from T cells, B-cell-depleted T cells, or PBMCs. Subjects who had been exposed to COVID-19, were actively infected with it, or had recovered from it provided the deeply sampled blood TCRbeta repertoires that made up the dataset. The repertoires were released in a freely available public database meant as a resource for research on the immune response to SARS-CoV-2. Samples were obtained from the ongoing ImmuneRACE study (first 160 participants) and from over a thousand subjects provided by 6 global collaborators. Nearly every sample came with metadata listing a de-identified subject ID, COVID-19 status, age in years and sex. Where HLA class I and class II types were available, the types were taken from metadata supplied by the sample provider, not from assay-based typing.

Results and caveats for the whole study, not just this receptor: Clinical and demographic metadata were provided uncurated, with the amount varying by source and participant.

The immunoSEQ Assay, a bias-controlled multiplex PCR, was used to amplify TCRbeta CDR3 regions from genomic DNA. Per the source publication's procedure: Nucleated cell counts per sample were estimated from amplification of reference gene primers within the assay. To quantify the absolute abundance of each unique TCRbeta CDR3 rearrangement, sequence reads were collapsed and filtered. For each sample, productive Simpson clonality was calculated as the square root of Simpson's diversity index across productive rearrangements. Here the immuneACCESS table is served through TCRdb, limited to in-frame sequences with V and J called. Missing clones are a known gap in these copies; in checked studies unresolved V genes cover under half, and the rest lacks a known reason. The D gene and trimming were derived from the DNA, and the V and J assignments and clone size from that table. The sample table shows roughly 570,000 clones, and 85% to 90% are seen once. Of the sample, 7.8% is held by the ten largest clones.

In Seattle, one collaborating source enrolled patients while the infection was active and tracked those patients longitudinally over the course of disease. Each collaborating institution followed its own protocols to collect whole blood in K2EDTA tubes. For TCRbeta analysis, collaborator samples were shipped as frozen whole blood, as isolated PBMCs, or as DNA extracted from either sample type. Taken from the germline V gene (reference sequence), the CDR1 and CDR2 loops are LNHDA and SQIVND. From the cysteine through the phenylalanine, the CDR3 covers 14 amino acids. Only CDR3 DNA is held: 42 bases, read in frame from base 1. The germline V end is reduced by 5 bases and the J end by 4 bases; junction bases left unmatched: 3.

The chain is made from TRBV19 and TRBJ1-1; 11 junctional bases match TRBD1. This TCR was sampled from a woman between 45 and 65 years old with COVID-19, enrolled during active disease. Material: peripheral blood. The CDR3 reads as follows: CASSVGTGGTEAFF. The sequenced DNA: TGTGCCAGTAGTGTTGGGACAGGGGGCACTGAAGCTTTCTTT.